One and the same sample provided the 18 T cell receptor beta chains below, sequenced in a study of T cell responses to AZD1222 COVID-19 vaccine. Method: immunoSEQ multiplex PCR; TCRdb's copy keeps in-frame clones and lacks some. The sample shows about 140,000 clones, 80% to 90% of them seen only once. Here the sequenced sample was peripheral blood, taken on day 0 of AZD1222 vaccination. The receptors stem from an adult in good health.

V is TRBV25-1 and J is TRBJ1-1; D is unclear. CDR1 and CDR2 (germline): MGHDK, SYGVNS. This CDR3 is built from 18 residues. V dropped 5 bases and J dropped 1 base, with 23 bases sitting between them. The CDR3 spells CASSTRSGEYGWNTEAFF. CDR3 coding DNA: TGTGCCAGCAGTACTCGGAGTGGGGAATACGGTTGGAACACTGAAGCTTTCTTT.

The CDR3 nucleotides are TGTGCCAGCAGCTTAGCGTACAGGGACAATATGAGAGGCTACACCTTC. This encodes CASSLAYRDNMRGYTF. J is TRBJ1-2 and V is TRBV7-9, with a possible D match to TRBD1 (6 bases). This CDR3 spans 16 amino acids. Germline CDR1 reads SEHNR; CDR2 reads FQNEAQ (reference sequence). V lost 0 bases, J lost 8 bases, and 19 bases lay in between.

The chain recombines TRBV3-1 (or the pseudogene TRBV3-2) with TRBJ2-1; 12 bases match TRBD2. Germline CDR1 LGHDT, CDR2 YNNKEL (reference sequence). The CDR3 is 16 amino acids. With V trimmed by 4 bases and J by 4 bases, 5 bases remained unmatched. As DNA, the CDR3 is TGTGCCAGCAGCCCCCAGGGACTAGCGGGTTACAATGAGCAGTTCTTC. This encodes CASSPQGLAGYNEQFF.

The rearrangement joins TRBV19 to TRBJ1-3, with no clear D. The CDR3 totals 14 residues. Trimming removed 5 bases from V and 0 bases from J, with 8 bases in between. CDR1 LNHDA and CDR2 SQIVND come from the germline V gene (reference sequence). The CDR3 nucleotides read TGTGCCAGTAGTTCGGCGAGCTCTGGAAACACCATATATTTT. Translating gives CASSSASSGNTIYF.

A single count supports this clone. V is TRBV18 and J is TRBJ2-5; weak D call: TRBD2 (5 bases). CDR3 size: 13 residues. Germline CDR1 reads KGHSH; CDR2 reads LQKENI. The ends were cut back, 3 bases at V and 5 bases at J, with 10 bases in the middle. CDR3 nucleotide sequence: TGTGCCAGCTCACCGAGGGCATTGGAGACCCAGTACTTC. Translation: CASSPRALETQYF. The variable domain in full, with the rest retrieved from reference TRBV18 and TRBJ2-5, is NAGVMQNPRHLVRRRGQEARLRCSPMKGHSHVYWYRQLPEEGLKFMVYLQKENIIDESGMPKERFSAEFPKEGPSILRIQQVVRGDSAAYFCASSPRALETQYFGPGTRLLVL.

The sample holds one count of this clone. This rearrangement joins TRBV12-3 or TRBV12-4 to TRBJ2-7; the match to TRBD2 covers 7 bases. The CDR3 runs to 13 residues. Trimming removed 8 bases from V and 5 bases from J; junction bases left unmatched: 9. DNA for the CDR3: TGTGCCAGCGCACGGGGGGTGCAGGACGAGCAGTACTTC. It specifies CASARGVQDEQYF.

The CDR3 spells CASSEARTSSYEQYF. CDR3 bases: TGCGCCAGCAGCGAGGCTCGGACTAGCTCCTACGAGCAGTACTTC. The gene calls are TRBV5-1 and TRBJ2-7, with TRBD2 matching over 7 bases. Trimming at V came to 4 bases and at J to 0 bases, leaving 7 bases not matched to a gene. The CDR3 loop spans 15 amino acids. Germline V CDR1 and CDR2: SGHRS, YFSETQ.

The chain joins TRBV18 to TRBJ2-1; 14 bases fit TRBD2. Germline-derived CDR1 and CDR2 are KGHSH and LQKENI. The ends lost 3 bases at V and 9 bases at J; junction bases unmatched: 7. The CDR3 contains 16 residues. The CDR3 is CASSPEGLAGVGEQFF. The CDR3 DNA reads as TGTGCCAGCTCACCTGAGGGACTAGCGGGAGTCGGTGAGCAGTTCTTC.

This sequence joins TRBV24-1 and TRBJ1-3; tentative D call: TRBD1 (5 bases). V was trimmed by 8 bases and J by 4 bases, leaving 11 bases between them. The CDR3 contains 13 residues. Germline V gene lookup returns CDR1 KGHDR and CDR2 SFDVKD. CDR3 DNA: TGTGCCACCAAAGACAGTACAGGAAACACCATATATTTT. The encoded protein is CATKDSTGNTIYF.

V is TRBV28 and J is TRBJ2-7; 8 bases map to TRBD2. The ends lost 5 bases at V and 4 bases at J; junction bases unmatched: 7. Germline CDR1 and CDR2: MDHEN and SYDVKM. The CDR3 loop spans 14 amino acids. The CDR3 region is CASSKRERGYEQYF. The CDR3 DNA reads TGTGCCAGCAGTAAGCGGGAGCGGGGTTACGAGCAGTACTTC. Together with reference TRBV28 and TRBJ2-7, the CDR3 gives the full variable domain: DVKVTQSSRYLVKRTGEKVFLECVQDMDHENMFWYRQDPGLGLRLIYFSYDVKMKEKGDIPEGYSVSREKKERFSLILESASTNQTSMYLCASSKRERGYEQYFGPGTRLTVT.

V usage is TRBV6-2 or TRBV6-3 and J usage is TRBJ1-2; no firm D call. Between the trimmed V and J ends, which lost 6 bases and 4 bases, there was a span of 12 bases. The V gene's germline CDR1 is MNHEY and CDR2 SVGEGT. The CDR3 covers 13 residues. The CDR3 is CASSYQVAYGYTF. DNA for the CDR3: TGTGCCAGCAGCTATCAGGTGGCCTATGGCTACACCTTC.

V usage is TRBV18 and J usage is TRBJ2-3; 7 bases match TRBD2. CDR3 length: 16 residues. Germline V gene data show CDR1 as KGHSH and CDR2 as LQKENI. Trimming removed 2 bases from V and 0 bases from J; junction bases left unmatched: 5. The CDR3 loop is CASSPISSGSTDTQYF. Written as DNA, the CDR3 is TGTGCCAGCTCACCAATATCTAGCGGTAGCACAGATACGCAGTATTTT.

The chain links TRBV28 to TRBJ1-2; 7 bases agree with TRBD1. This CDR3 has 12 residues. Germline V gives CDR1 MDHEN, CDR2 SYDVKM. Trimming removed 2 bases from V and 8 bases from J; junction bases left unmatched: 2. In nucleotides, the CDR3 is TGTGCCAGCAGTTTAGACAGGGACGGCTACACCTTC. Residues: CASSLDRDGYTF.

This chain links TRBV18 with TRBJ1-2; TRBD1 aligns across 10 bases. CDR1 KGHSH and CDR2 LQKENI come from the germline V gene. This CDR3 comprises 14 residues. V shed 3 bases and J 8 bases; nucleotides not matched to a gene: 6. The CDR3: CASSPRTGGGGYTF. The CDR3 bases are TGTGCCAGCTCACCGCGGACAGGGGGAGGCGGCTACACCTTC.

In this sample, this clone turned up once. The chain combines TRBV5-6 with TRBJ2-7; no firm D call. V was pared by 0 bases and J by 0 bases, with 4 bases between. The germline V gene encodes CDR1 SGHDT and CDR2 YYEEEE. CDR3 length: 13 residues. The CDR3 sequence is CASSLDHSYEQYF. The CDR3 coding sequence is TGTGCCAGCAGCTTGGACCACTCCTACGAGCAGTACTTC.

The table lists this clone with a few counts. The rearrangement joins TRBV13 to TRBJ1-3, with TRBD1 matching 8 bases. The length of the CDR3 is 16 residues. Germline V gives CDR1 PRHDT, CDR2 FYEKMQ (reference sequence). The J segment lost 0 bases and the V segment lost 4 bases, leaving 5 bases of the junction unmatched. CDR3 sequence reads: CASSSRDRGSGNTIYF. The CDR3, as DNA: TGTGCCAGCAGCTCGCGTGACAGGGGCTCTGGAAACACCATATATTTT.

The chain links TRBV13 to TRBJ2-7; D is uncertain. This CDR3 is built from 15 residues. Germline lookup yields CDR1 PRHDT and CDR2 FYEKMQ (reference sequence). Deletions cut 0 bases from V and 0 bases from J, with 9 bases between. The chain's CDR3 is CASSLGVSFSYEQYF. CDR3 sequence (DNA): TGTGCCAGCAGCTTAGGCGTCAGCTTCTCCTACGAGCAGTACTTC. The entire variable domain, with the rest obtained from reference TRBV13 and TRBJ2-7, is as follows: AAGVIQSPRHLIKEKRETATLKCYPIPRHDTVYWYQQGPGQDPQFLISFYEKMQSDKGSIPDRFSAQQFSDYHSELNMSSLELGDSALYFCASSLGVSFSYEQYFGPGTRLTVT.

A single count supports this clone. This chain connects TRBV5-1 to TRBJ2-5; TRBD2 might be the D (6 bases). V was clipped by 2 bases and J by 5 bases, with 13 bases between them. The CDR3 is 14 amino acids. The germline gives CDR1 SGHRS, CDR2 YFSETQ. DNA for the CDR3: TGCGCCAGCAGCTTTGGGCGAAGCGGGGAGACCCAGTACTTC. It codes for CASSFGRSGETQYF.